The 8 T cell receptor beta chains in this list originate from one sample, sequenced in a study of vaccination effects on CD4 cells after COVID-19. Viral peptide pools were used in the ViraFEST assay to expand antigen-specific CD4+ T cells, and sequencing came afterward. Cells that had been cultured for approximately eleven days were the source of isolated CD4+ T cells. Either the BNT162b2 or mRNA-1273 vaccine was given to participants in two doses. TCRdb keeps only in-frame clones here, not all; method: immunoSEQ multiplex PCR. The profile shows around 81,000 clones, around four fifths of them singletons. Antigen specificity for these receptors is unknown. Specimen: CD4+ T cells from PBMCs cultured with HCoV-OC43 spike peptides, collected after COVID-19 vaccination. Subset meaning: HCoV-OC43 spike overlapping peptide pool stimulation. The receptors shown here come from a human donor who received a COVID-19 vaccine.

CDR3 nucleotides: TGTGCCAGCAGTTGGGGCCTATCTGGGGCCAACGTCCTGACTTTC. Translating it yields CASSWGLSGANVLTF. The chain couples TRBV27 to TRBJ2-6; tentatively, D is TRBD1 (5 bases). V was pared by 4 bases and J by 1 base, with 8 bases between. The CDR3 spans 15 residues. Germline loops: CDR1 MNHEY, CDR2 SMNVEV (reference sequence).

The CDR3 DNA follows: TGTGCCACCAGCAGAGATAGGGCGGCTAGTCGCCAGTACTTC. It translates to CATSRDRAASRQYF. V usage is TRBV15 and J usage is TRBJ2-5; unclear D gene. The CDR3 consists of 14 residues. Trimming left V 0 bases short and J 10 bases short, with 15 bases between. Looked up from germline, CDR1 is LNHNV and CDR2 is YYDKDF (reference sequence).

The chain combines TRBV4-1 with TRBJ1-5; D is possibly TRBD1 (5 bases). Between the trimmed V and J ends, which lost 1 base and 5 bases, there was a span of 12 bases. CDR3 length: 15 amino acids. Germline loops: CDR1 MGHRA, CDR2 YSYEKL. Here the CDR3 DNA reads TGCGCCAGCAGCCAAGTCTTGGGGACCCATCAGCCCCAGCATTTT. Its protein is CASSQVLGTHQPQHF.

J is TRBJ2-5 and V is TRBV24-1, with TRBD2 matching 12 bases. The CDR3 is 15 amino acids. J was trimmed by 5 bases and V by 3 bases; bases with no gene match: 3. Germline V gene lookup returns CDR1 KGHDR and CDR2 SFDVKD. CDR3 residues: CATSDPTSGGETQYF. The CDR3 region has the DNA TGTGCCACCAGTGATCCGACTAGCGGGGGCGAGACCCAGTACTTC.

The V call is TRBV1, the J call TRBJ1-4. TRBV1 constitutes a pseudogene. The CDR3 consists of 15 residues. The CDR3 bases are TGCACCAGCAGCCAAGTGCAGGACCAAAATGAAAAACTGTTTTTT. As protein: CTSSQVQDQNEKLFF.

This sequence joins TRBV19 and TRBJ1-1; D ambiguous. This CDR3 comprises 13 residues. Trimming stripped 2 bases from V and 4 bases from J, with 8 bases between. CDR1 is LNHDA, CDR2 SQIVND, per germline (reference sequence). The CDR3 protein is CASSIQRSTEAFF. The CDR3 DNA reads TGTGCCAGTAGTATACAGAGGAGCACTGAAGCTTTCTTT.

In regard to this clone: The sample carries other DNA sequences with the same CDR3. The chain carries TRBV6-5 and TRBJ2-7; no definite D call. Germline V gives CDR1 MNHEY, CDR2 SVGAGI. This CDR3 contains 12 residues. Trimming took 8 bases from V and 2 from J, leaving 10 bases between them. CDR3 amino acids: CASRSRAYEQYV. DNA for the CDR3: TGTGCCAGCCGATCTCGCGCCTACGAGCAGTACGTC.

The chain combines TRBV5-6 with TRBJ2-7; 10 nucleotides align to TRBD1. Trimming at V came to 4 bases and at J to 2 bases, leaving 9 bases not matched to a gene. This CDR3 has 16 residues. The germline CDR1 and CDR2 sequences are SGHDT and YYEEEE. The CDR3 sequence is CASSSTGQGLAYEQYV. CDR3 bases: TGTGCCAGCAGCAGTACGGGACAGGGGCTTGCCTACGAGCAGTACGTC.